The present T cell receptor beta chain was sequenced within a study of blood T cell repertoires in COVID-19. In the study overall: COVID-19 samples collected from the United States, Italy and Spain covered acute and convalescent phases. From T cells, B-cell-depleted T cells, or PBMCs came the material, which was cDNA or gDNA.

Per germline, CDR1 GTSNPN and CDR2 SVGIG (reference sequence). The CDR3 totals 13 residues. V dropped 2 bases and J dropped 1 base, with 8 bases sitting between them. Authors' processing steps: Amplification of reference gene primers was used by the study to estimate nucleated cell counts. The repertoire was sequenced with immunoSEQ multiplex PCR; TCRdb's copy has only in-frame clones and lacks some. Clone size and V and J calls were adopted from that table, with D and trimming inferred from the DNA. This table has some 160,000 clones, roughly 75% appearing once. The specimen sequenced was peripheral blood. This TCR was recovered from a man aged 65 to 79 with active or convalescent COVID-19. The V call is TRBV30, the J call TRBJ1-1; weak D call: TRBD1 (5 bases). The CDR3 here is CAWSPTANTEAFF. For the CDR3, the DNA is TGTGCCTGGAGTCCGACAGCGAACACTGAAGCTTTCTTT. Together with reference TRBV30 and TRBJ1-1, the CDR3 gives the full variable domain: SQTIHQWPATLVQPVGSPLSLECTVEGTSNPNLYWYRQAAGRGLQLLFYSVGIGQISSEVPQNLSASRPQDRQFILSSKKLLLSDSGFYLCAWSPTANTEAFFGQGTRLTVV.